The clone carrying this T cell receptor beta chain was seen at least ten times. Its target is not known. Attachment of unique molecular identifiers was made to individual cDNA molecules. MiXCR was run by TCRdb on the 5' RACE reads, yielding one entry per CDR3 protein. The sample includes some 40,000 distinct CDR3 sequences, roughly 5% of them seen just once. This sample stems from a study of early T cells in non-severe SARS-CoV-2 infection. General study results and limits: VDJdb matching favored anti-spike CD8 responses, missing private and CD4 specificities.

With V trimmed by 5 bases and J by 3 bases, 8 bases remained unmatched. This CDR3 comprises 14 residues. Germline CDR1 reads DFQATT; CDR2 reads SNEGSKA (reference sequence). This clonotype was obtained from an adult who was a healthcare worker with PCR-confirmed SARS-CoV-2 infection or an uninfected control (not recorded which). This chain links TRBV20-1 with TRBJ2-7, with TRBD1 matching over 9 bases. The source material was whole blood. The CDR3 sequence: CSAATGTGSYEQYF. CDR3 sequence (DNA): TGCAGTGCTGCAACCGGGACAGGGAGCTACGAGCAGTACTTC.